This T cell receptor (beta chain) was obtained from a study of blood T cell repertoires in COVID-19. Study overall: The analysed material was cDNA or gDNA that came from T cells, B-cell-depleted T cells, or PBMCs.

The authors' processing: Amplified reference gene primers provided the basis for estimating nucleated cell counts. Data came from immunoSEQ multiplex PCR; TCRdb stores just in-frame clones and leaves some out. V, J and clone size are those of that table, while D and trimming were read from the DNA. Found here are some 99,000 clones, over 70% of them singletons; the top ten hold about 4.7%. Trimming cost V 5 bases and J 0 bases; bases outside gene matches: 7. The germline V gene encodes CDR1 SEHNR and CDR2 FQNEAQ (reference sequence). The CDR3 runs 16 residues. This clone was detected only a few times.

The TCR originated in a human donor in a cohort sampled during active or convalescent COVID-19. Sequencing used peripheral blood. The genes are TRBV7-9 and TRBJ1-1, with TRBD1 identical over 9 bases. CDR3 nucleotides: TGTGCCAGCAGCCCACCCGGGACAGGGATGAACACTGAAGCTTTCTTT. Translating it yields CASSPPGTGMNTEAFF.